A selection of T cell receptor beta chains follows, all from one sample in a study of early T cells in non-severe SARS-CoV-2 infection. TCRdb redid the calling of the 5' RACE reads with MiXCR, one entry per CDR3 protein. The sample has 40,000 or so distinct CDR3 sequences; 5.5% to 6.5% are singletons. The specimen sequenced was whole blood. The source of these receptors is an adult who was a healthcare worker with PCR-confirmed SARS-CoV-2 infection or an uninfected control (not recorded which). CDR3s include the opening cysteine and the closing phenylalanine or tryptophan. D genes are given only for firm matches. Only part of the rows carry a size: once, few, many, or a class if the clone is expanded.

V: TRBV19; D: NA; size: few; J: TRBJ1-2; CDR3: CASRKPGETAYGYTF; DNA: TGTGCCAGCAGAAAACCGGGGGAAACTGCTTATGGCTACACCTTC
V: TRBV9; D: NA; size: many; J: TRBJ2-3; CDR3: CASSARPPGFGQVGDTQYF; DNA: TGTGCCAGCAGCGCCCGCCCCCCGGGTTTTGGACAAGTAGGAGATACGCAGTATTTT
V: TRBV20-1; D: NA; size: many; J: TRBJ2-7; CDR3: CSADDGYEQYF; DNA: TGCAGTGCTGATGACGGCTACGAGCAGTACTTC
V: TRBV10-3; D: TRBD2; size: many; J: TRBJ2-5; CDR3: CAISESELAGQETQYF; DNA: TGTGCCATCAGTGAGTCGGAACTAGCGGGGCAAGAGACCCAGTACTTC
V: TRBV7-6; D: NA; size: many; J: TRBJ1-3; CDR3: CASSSGNSGNTIYF; DNA: TGTGCCAGCAGCTCAGGGAACTCTGGAAACACCATATATTTT
V: TRBV5-6; D: NA; size: few; J: TRBJ2-1; CDR3: CASSYGRLNNEQFF; DNA: TGTGCCAGCAGCTATGGACGGCTGAACAATGAGCAGTTCTTC
V: TRBV5-6; D: TRBD2; size: many; J: TRBJ2-1; CDR3: CASFSGGYDEQFF; DNA: TGTGCCAGCTTCTCCGGGGGGTACGATGAGCAGTTCTTC
V: TRBV6-2/TRBV6-3; D: NA; size: few; J: TRBJ2-7; CDR3: CASRNAGVPSYEQYF; DNA: TGTGCCAGCAGAAACGCCGGGGTTCCCTCCTACGAGCAGTACTTC
V: TRBV20-1; D: TRBD2; size: many; J: TRBJ2-1; CDR3: CSAPTSGSTHEQFF; DNA: TGCAGTGCCCCGACTAGCGGGAGTACCCATGAGCAGTTCTTC
V: TRBV7-8; D: TRBD2; size: many; J: TRBJ2-1; CDR3: CASSFPRGGAGNEQFF; DNA: TGTGCCAGCAGCTTCCCTCGGGGGGGGGCCGGCAATGAGCAGTTCTTC
V: TRBV5-1; D: NA; size: many; J: TRBJ1-1; CDR3: CASSRGQSNTEAFF; DNA: TGCGCCAGCAGCAGAGGACAGAGCAACACTGAAGCTTTCTTT
V: TRBV27; D: TRBD2; size: many; J: TRBJ2-1; CDR3: CASSSRVAGGPYNEQFF; DNA: TGTGCCAGCAGTTCCCGTGTAGCGGGAGGCCCCTACAATGAGCAGTTCTTC
V: TRBV5-1; D: NA; size: NA; J: TRBJ1-4; CDR3: CASSQGTGNEKLFF; DNA: TGCGCCAGCAGCCAAGGGACCGGGAATGAAAAACTGTTTTTT
V: TRBV10-3; D: NA; size: NA; J: TRBJ2-5; CDR3: CAIKGNQETQYF; DNA: TGTGCCATCAAGGGGAACCAAGAGACCCAGTACTTC
V: TRBV27; D: TRBD1; size: many; J: TRBJ2-7; CDR3: CASSALTGGGFYEQYF; DNA: TGTGCCAGCAGTGCACTAACAGGGGGCGGGTTTTACGAGCAGTACTTC
V: TRBV30; D: NA; size: many; J: TRBJ1-4; CDR3: CAWSRDTKTEKLFF; DNA: TGTGCCTGGAGTAGGGACACGAAGACGGAAAAACTGTTTTTT
V: TRBV30; D: NA; size: many; J: TRBJ2-2; CDR3: CAWGPGGVTGELFF; DNA: TGTGCCTGGGGACCCGGGGGAGTCACCGGGGAGCTGTTTTTT
V: TRBV21-1; D: NA; size: NA; J: TRBJ2-1; CDR3: CATGIMEEQYNEQFF; DNA: TGTGCCACCGGCATTATGGAGGAGCAATACAATGAGCAGTTCTTC
V: TRBV6-1; D: TRBD1; size: few; J: TRBJ1-5; CDR3: CAGQGARNQPQHF; DNA: TGTGCCGGACAGGGGGCCCGCAATCAGCCCCAGCATTTT
V: TRBV11-2; D: NA; size: many; J: TRBJ2-2; CDR3: CASSLDGAGELFF; DNA: TGTGCCAGCAGCTTGGACGGGGCCGGGGAGCTGTTTTTT
V: TRBV7-9; D: NA; size: many; J: TRBJ1-6; CDR3: CASSSYTQFYNSPLHF; DNA: TGTGCCAGCAGCTCATACACACAGTTCTATAATTCACCCCTCCACTTT
V: TRBV12-3/TRBV12-4; D: NA; size: many; J: TRBJ2-2; CDR3: CASSLAGTGELFF; DNA: TGTGCCAGCAGTTTGGCGGGTACCGGGGAGCTGTTTTTT
V: TRBV7-2; D: NA; size: many; J: TRBJ1-1; CDR3: CASSLVRNTEAFF; DNA: TGTGCCAGCAGCTTAGTAAGAAACACTGAAGCTTTCTTT
V: TRBV24-1; D: TRBD2; size: many; J: TRBJ2-1; CDR3: CATSAGTSPSGEQFF; DNA: TGTGCCACCAGTGCGGGGACTAGCCCAAGCGGTGAGCAGTTCTTC
V: TRBV12-3/TRBV12-4; D: NA; size: many; J: TRBJ1-5; CDR3: CASTKGGRDQPQHF; DNA: TGTGCCAGCACTAAGGGGGGGAGAGATCAGCCCCAGCATTTT
V: TRBV6-6; D: NA; size: many; J: TRBJ2-3; CDR3: CASSYFRLDTQYF; DNA: TGTGCCAGCAGTTACTTTCGCCTTGATACGCAGTATTTT
V: TRBV9; D: NA; size: many; J: TRBJ1-3; CDR3: CASSVEPSSGNTIYF; DNA: TGTGCCAGCAGCGTAGAACCGAGCTCTGGAAACACCATATATTTT
V: TRBV7-2; D: NA; size: NA; J: TRBJ2-5; CDR3: CASSFRGETQYF; DNA: TGTGCCAGCAGTTTTCGGGGGGAGACCCAGTACTTC
V: TRBV30; D: NA; size: many; J: TRBJ2-7; CDR3: CAWSVRGGRAPYEQYF; DNA: TGTGCCTGGAGTGTACGGGGAGGCCGGGCGCCTTACGAGCAGTACTTC
V: TRBV7-9; D: TRBD2; size: many; J: TRBJ2-1; CDR3: CASSARLAGDSDEQFF; DNA: TGTGCCAGCAGCGCAAGACTAGCGGGGGACAGCGATGAGCAGTTCTTC
V: TRBV7-2; D: NA; size: many; J: TRBJ1-3; CDR3: CASSKAGTISGNTIYF; DNA: TGTGCCAGCAGCAAAGCAGGGACGATCTCTGGAAACACCATATATTTT
V: TRBV7-9; D: NA; size: many; J: TRBJ1-5; CDR3: CASSLLGASNQPQHF; DNA: TGTGCCAGCAGCTTATTAGGGGCGTCTAATCAGCCCCAGCATTTT
V: TRBV28; D: NA; size: many; J: TRBJ2-1; CDR3: CATTPAPRVTRLNEQFF; DNA: TGTGCCACCACACCCGCGCCTAGGGTGACCCGGTTGAATGAGCAGTTCTTC
V: TRBV15; D: NA; size: many; J: TRBJ2-3; CDR3: CATSQSGSTDTQYF; DNA: TGTGCCACCAGCCAGAGCGGAAGCACAGATACGCAGTATTTT
V: TRBV7-9; D: NA; size: many; J: TRBJ1-4; CDR3: CASSQVRDGNEKLFF; DNA: TGTGCCAGCAGCCAGGTCCGGGACGGGAATGAAAAACTGTTTTTT
V: TRBV18; D: NA; size: many; J: TRBJ2-1; CDR3: CASSVENEQFF; DNA: TGTGCCAGCTCAGTCGAGAATGAGCAGTTCTTC
V: TRBV7-2; D: NA; size: NA; J: TRBJ2-3; CDR3: CASSPRQFTDTQYF; DNA: TGTGCCAGCAGCCCAAGACAGTTCACAGATACGCAGTATTTT
V: TRBV5-4; D: TRBD1; size: few; J: TRBJ2-1; CDR3: CASSYGTGRVDEQFF; DNA: TGTGCCAGCAGCTACGGGACAGGGAGGGTAGATGAGCAGTTCTTC